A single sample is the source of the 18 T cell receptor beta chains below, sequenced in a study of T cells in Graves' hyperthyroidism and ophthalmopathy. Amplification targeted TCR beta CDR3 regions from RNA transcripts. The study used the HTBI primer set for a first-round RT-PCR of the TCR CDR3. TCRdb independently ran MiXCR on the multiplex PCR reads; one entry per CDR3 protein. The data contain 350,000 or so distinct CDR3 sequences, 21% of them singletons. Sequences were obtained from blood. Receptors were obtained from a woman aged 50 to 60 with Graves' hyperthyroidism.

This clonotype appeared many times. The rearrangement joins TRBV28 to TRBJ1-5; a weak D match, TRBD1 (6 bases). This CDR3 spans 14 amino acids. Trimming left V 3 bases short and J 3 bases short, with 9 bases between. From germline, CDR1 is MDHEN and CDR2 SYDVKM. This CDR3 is CASSFRQVNQPQHF. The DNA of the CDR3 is TGTGCCAGCAGTTTTCGACAGGTCAATCAGCCCCAGCATTTT.

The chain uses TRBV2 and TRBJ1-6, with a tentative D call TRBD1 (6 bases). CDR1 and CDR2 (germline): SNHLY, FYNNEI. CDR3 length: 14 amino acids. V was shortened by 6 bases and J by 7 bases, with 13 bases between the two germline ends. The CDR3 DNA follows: TGTGCCAGCAGGCCGGGGGACACCAATTCACCCCTCCACTTT. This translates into CASRPGDTNSPLHF.

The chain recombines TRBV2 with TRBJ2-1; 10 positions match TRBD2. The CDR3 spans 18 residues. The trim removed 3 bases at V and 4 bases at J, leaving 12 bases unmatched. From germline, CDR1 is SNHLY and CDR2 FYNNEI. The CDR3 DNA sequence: TGTGCCAGCAGTGATCCCGGCGGAGCGGGAGGGCTGTACAATGAGCAGTTCTTC. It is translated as CASSDPGGAGGLYNEQFF.

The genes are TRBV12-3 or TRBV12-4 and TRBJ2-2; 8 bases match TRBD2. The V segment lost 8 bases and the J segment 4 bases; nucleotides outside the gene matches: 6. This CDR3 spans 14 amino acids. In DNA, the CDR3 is TGTGCCAGCCCCCGGAGCGGGGGCACCGGGGAGCTGTTTTTT. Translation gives CASPRSGGTGELFF.

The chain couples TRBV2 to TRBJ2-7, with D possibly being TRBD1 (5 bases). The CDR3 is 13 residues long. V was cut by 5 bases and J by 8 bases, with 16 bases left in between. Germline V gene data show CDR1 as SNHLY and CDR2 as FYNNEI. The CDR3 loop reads CASSYGQGVQQYF. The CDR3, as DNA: TGTGCCAGCAGTTACGGGCAGGGCGTCCAGCAGTACTTC.

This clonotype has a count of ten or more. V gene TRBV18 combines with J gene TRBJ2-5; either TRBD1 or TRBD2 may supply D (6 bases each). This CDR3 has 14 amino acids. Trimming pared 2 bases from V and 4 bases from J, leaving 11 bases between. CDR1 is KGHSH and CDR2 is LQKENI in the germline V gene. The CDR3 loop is CASSPTGRLETQYF. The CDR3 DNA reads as TGTGCCAGCTCACCAACAGGGAGGTTAGAGACCCAGTACTTC.

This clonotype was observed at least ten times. Here the CDR3 DNA reads TGTGCCTGGTGCATCGACAGGGGGCAGAATGGCTACACCTTC. This gives the protein CAWCIDRGQNGYTF. The rearrangement joins TRBV30 to TRBJ1-2; TRBD1 aligns across 10 bases. CDR1 and CDR2 (germline): GTSNPN, SVGIG (reference sequence). The CDR3 covers 14 residues. The V gene end was trimmed by 5 bases and the J gene end by 6 bases; junction bases not matched to a gene: 9.

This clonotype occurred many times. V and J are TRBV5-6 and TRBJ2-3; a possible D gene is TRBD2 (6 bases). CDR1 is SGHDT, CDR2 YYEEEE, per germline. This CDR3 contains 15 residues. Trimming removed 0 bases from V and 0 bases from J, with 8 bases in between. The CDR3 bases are TGTGCCAGCAGCTTGGCCGGGGGTAGCACAGATACGCAGTATTTT. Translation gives CASSLAGGSTDTQYF.

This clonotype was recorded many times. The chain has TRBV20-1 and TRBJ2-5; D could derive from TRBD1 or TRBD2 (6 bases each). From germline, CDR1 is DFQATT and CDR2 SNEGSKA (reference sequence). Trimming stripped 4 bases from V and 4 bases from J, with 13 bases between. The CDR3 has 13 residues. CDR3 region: CSATGGGVETQYF. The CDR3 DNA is TGCAGTGCTACCGGAGGGGGAGTAGAGACCCAGTACTTC.

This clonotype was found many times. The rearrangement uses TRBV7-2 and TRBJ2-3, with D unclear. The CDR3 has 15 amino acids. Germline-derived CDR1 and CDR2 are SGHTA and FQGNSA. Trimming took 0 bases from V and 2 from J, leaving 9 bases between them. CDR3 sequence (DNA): TGTGCCAGCAGCTTAGCGCCAGGACCCACAGATACGCAGTATTTT. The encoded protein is CASSLAPGPTDTQYF.

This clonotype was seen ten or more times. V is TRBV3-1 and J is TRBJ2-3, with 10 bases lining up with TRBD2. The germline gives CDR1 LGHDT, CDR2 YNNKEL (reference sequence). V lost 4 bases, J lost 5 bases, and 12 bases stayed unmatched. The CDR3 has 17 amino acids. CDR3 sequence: CASSPSHLAGVRDTQYF. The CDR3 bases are TGTGCCAGCAGCCCGTCCCATCTAGCGGGAGTTCGAGATACGCAGTATTTT.

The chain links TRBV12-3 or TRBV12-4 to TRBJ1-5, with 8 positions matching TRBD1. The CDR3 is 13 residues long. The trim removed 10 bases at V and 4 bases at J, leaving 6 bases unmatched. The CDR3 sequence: CATMDRENQPQHF. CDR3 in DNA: TGTGCCACCATGGACAGGGAGAATCAGCCCCAGCATTTT.

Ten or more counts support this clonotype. The CDR3 DNA reads TGCAGCGTTGACCGGGAGGGCCGGCTGGGTGAGCAGTTCTTC. Translated: CSVDREGRLGEQFF. This chain uses TRBV29-1 with TRBJ2-1; 8 nucleotides match TRBD2. The CDR3 totals 14 residues. J was trimmed by 9 bases and V by 3 bases; bases with no gene match: 10. The V gene's germline CDR1 is SQVTM and CDR2 ANQGSEA.

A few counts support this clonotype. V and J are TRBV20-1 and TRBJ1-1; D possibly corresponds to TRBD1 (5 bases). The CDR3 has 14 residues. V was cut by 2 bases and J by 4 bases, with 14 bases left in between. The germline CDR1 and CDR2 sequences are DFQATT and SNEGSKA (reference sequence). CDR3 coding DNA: TGCAGTGCTAGACCCCCCGGGGGGAGCACTGAAGCTTTCTTT. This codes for CSARPPGGSTEAFF.

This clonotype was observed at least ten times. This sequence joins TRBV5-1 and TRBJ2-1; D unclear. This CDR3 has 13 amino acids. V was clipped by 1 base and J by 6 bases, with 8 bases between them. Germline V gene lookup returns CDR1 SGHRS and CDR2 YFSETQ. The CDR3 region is CASSLRNGNEQFF. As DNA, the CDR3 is TGCGCCAGCAGCTTGAGGAATGGCAATGAGCAGTTCTTC.

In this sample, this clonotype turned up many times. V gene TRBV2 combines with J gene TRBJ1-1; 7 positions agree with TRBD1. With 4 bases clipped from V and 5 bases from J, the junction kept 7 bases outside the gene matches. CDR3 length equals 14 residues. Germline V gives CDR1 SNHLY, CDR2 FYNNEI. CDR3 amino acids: CASSGQGVGTEAFF. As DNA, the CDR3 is TGTGCCAGCAGTGGACAGGGAGTAGGGACTGAAGCTTTCTTT.

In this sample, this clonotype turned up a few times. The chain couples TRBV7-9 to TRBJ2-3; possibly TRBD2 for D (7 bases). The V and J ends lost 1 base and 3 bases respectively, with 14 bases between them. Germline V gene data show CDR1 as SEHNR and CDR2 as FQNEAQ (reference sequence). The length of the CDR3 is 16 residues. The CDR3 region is CASSLDEGGPTDTQYF. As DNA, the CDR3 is TGTGCCAGCAGCTTAGATGAGGGGGGGCCGACAGATACGCAGTATTTT.

DNA for the CDR3: TGTGCTGTGACACAGACGGGACTACCCTACGAGCAGTACTTC. This sequence encodes CAVTQTGLPYEQYF. The chain combines TRBV7-9 with TRBJ2-7, with 7 bases fitting TRBD2. CDR1 is SEHNR and CDR2 is FQNEAQ in the germline V gene (reference sequence). CDR3 size: 14 residues.